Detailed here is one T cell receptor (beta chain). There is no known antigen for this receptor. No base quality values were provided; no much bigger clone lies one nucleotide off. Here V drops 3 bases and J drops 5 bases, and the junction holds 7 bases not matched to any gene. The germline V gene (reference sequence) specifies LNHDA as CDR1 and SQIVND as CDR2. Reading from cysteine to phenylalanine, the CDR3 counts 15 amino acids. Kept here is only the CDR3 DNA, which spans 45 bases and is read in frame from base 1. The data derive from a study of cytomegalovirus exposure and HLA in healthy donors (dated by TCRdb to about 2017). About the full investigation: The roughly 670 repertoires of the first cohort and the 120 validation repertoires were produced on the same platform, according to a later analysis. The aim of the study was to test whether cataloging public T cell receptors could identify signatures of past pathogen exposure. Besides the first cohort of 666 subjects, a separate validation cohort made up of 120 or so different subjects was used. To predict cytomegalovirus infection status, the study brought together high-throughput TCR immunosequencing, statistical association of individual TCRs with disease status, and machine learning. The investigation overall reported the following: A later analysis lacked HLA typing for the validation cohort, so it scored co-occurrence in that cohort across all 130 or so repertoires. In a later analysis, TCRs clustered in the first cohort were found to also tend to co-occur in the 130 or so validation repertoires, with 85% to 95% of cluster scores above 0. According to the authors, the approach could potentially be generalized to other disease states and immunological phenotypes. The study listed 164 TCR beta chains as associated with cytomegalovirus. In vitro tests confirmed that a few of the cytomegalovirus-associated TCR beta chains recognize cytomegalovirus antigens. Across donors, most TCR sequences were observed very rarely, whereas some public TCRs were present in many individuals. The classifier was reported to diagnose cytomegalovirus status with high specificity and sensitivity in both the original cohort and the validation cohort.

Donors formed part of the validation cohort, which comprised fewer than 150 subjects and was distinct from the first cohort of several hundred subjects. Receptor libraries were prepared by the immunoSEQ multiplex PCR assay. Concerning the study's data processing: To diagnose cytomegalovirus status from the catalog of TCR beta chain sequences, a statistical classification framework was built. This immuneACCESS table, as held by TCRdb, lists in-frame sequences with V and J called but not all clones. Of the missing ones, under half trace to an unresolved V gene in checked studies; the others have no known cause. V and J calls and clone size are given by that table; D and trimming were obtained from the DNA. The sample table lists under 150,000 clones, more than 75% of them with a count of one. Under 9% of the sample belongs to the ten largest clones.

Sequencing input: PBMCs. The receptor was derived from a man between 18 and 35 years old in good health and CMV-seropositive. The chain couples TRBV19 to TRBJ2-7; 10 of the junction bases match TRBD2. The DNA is TGTGCCAGTAGTATTAAAGGAGGGACTAGCGACGAGCAGTACTTC. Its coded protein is CASSIKGGTSDEQYF.